This T cell receptor (beta chain) was recorded in a study of blood T cell repertoires in COVID-19. Whole-study context: Sources were T cells, B-cell-depleted T cells, or PBMCs; the material itself was cDNA or gDNA.

V lost 6 bases to trimming and J lost 0 bases; unmatched junction nucleotides: 4. Germline assignment: CDR1 LNHDA and CDR2 SQIVND (reference sequence). The CDR3 contains 16 residues. Profiling relied on immunoSEQ multiplex PCR, and the TCRdb table lists in-frame clones only, not all of them. The sample consists of about 130,000 clones, around 81% of them appearing once. V gene TRBV19 combines with J gene TRBJ1-4; 10 bases agree with TRBD1. The source of this sequence is a woman aged 55-70 years with active or convalescent COVID-19. The sequenced sample consisted of peripheral blood. The CDR3 spells CASRRGTGATNEKLFF. DNA of the CDR3: TGTGCCAGTAGGCGCGGGACAGGGGCAACTAATGAAAAACTGTTTTTT.